The 21 T cell receptor beta chains listed next were all sequenced from one sample in a study of shared clonotypes between healthy human individuals. Profiled with immunoSEQ multiplex PCR; TCRdb holds only in-frame clones, not every one. This table holds approximately 1.9 million clones, about 93% found once. Terminally differentiated effector memory CD45RA+ cells were left out of the naive CD8 fraction, which was CD45RO-negative and positively selected for CCR7. Input material: naive CD8+ T cells from PBMCs. The origin of the receptors is a man aged 18 to 30 in good health. Some clones in this sample may be carry-over from other donors' samples.

This clone was picked up a small number of times. The sample holds other DNA sequences that translate to the same CDR3. This chain joins TRBV27 and TRBJ2-3; D is undetermined. V dropped 2 bases and J dropped 5 bases, with 5 bases sitting between them. The CDR3 loop spans 12 amino acids. Looked up from germline, CDR1 is MNHEY and CDR2 is SMNVEV (reference sequence). CDR3 nucleotide sequence: TGTGCCAGCAGTTTAATAGGAGATACGCAGTATTTT. Its protein is CASSLIGDTQYF.

The rearrangement uses TRBV10-1 and TRBJ2-7; D possibly corresponds to TRBD2 (5 bases). The V end was cut by 4 bases, the J end by 7 bases, with 17 bases between. The germline CDR1 and CDR2 sequences are WNHNN and SYGVQD (reference sequence). This CDR3 has 14 residues. The CDR3: CASSAILTPGEQYF. The CDR3 nucleotides are TGCGCCAGCAGTGCCATACTCACTCCGGGGGAGCAGTACTTC.

This clone was seen once. The V call is TRBV25-1, the J call TRBJ2-7; TRBD1 might be the D (6 bases). Germline values: CDR1 MGHDK, CDR2 SYGVNS. Between the trimmed V and J ends, which lost 3 bases and 2 bases, there was a span of 14 bases. This CDR3 contains 15 residues. CDR3 sequence: CASSDLGGSPYEQYF. The DNA of the CDR3 is TGTGCCAGCAGTGACCTAGGGGGTTCCCCCTACGAGCAGTACTTC.

The V call is TRBV28, the J call TRBJ2-1; 14 nucleotides align to TRBD2. The CDR3 runs 19 residues. V was pared by 3 bases and J by 1 base, with 8 bases of the junction left unmatched. Per germline, CDR1 MDHEN and CDR2 SYDVKM. The CDR3 loop reads CASSFEGRTSGRSYNEQFF. DNA for the CDR3: TGTGCCAGCAGTTTTGAAGGGAGGACTAGCGGGAGGTCCTACAATGAGCAGTTCTTC.

This clone was counted once. The chain has TRBV9 and TRBJ2-6; D is possibly TRBD1 (6 bases). The V and J ends lost 0 bases and 1 base respectively, with 14 bases between them. CDR3 length equals 18 residues. Per germline, CDR1 SGDLS and CDR2 YYNGEE. CDR3 loop: CASSVEAGDKSGANVLTF. The CDR3 DNA follows: TGTGCCAGCAGCGTAGAGGCAGGGGATAAGTCTGGGGCCAACGTCCTGACTTTC.

The rearrangement uses TRBV29-1 and TRBJ2-2; D assignment may be TRBD1 or TRBD2 (6 bases each). The germline gives CDR1 SQVTM, CDR2 ANQGSEA. The CDR3 spans 16 residues. The germline V and J ends were trimmed by 7 bases and 5 bases, with 23 bases remaining between them. The CDR3 spells CSAFSGAGEKTGELFF. The CDR3 bases are TGCAGCGCCTTCTCGGGGGCAGGGGAGAAAACCGGGGAGCTGTTTTTT.

This chain joins TRBV28 and TRBJ2-5; either TRBD1 or TRBD2 may fit D (5 bases each). Germline loops: CDR1 MDHEN, CDR2 SYDVKM. Deletions cut 2 bases from V and 0 bases from J, with 7 bases between. The CDR3 has 14 amino acids. CDR3 in amino acids: CASSLEGYQETQYF. The CDR3 DNA reads TGTGCCAGCAGTTTAGAGGGGTACCAAGAGACCCAGTACTTC.

V and J are TRBV13 and TRBJ1-4; 7 bases are a match to TRBD1. J gave up 3 bases and V 5 bases, and 9 bases lay outside the gene matches. Germline CDR1 PRHDT, CDR2 FYEKMQ (reference sequence). CDR3 length equals 16 residues. The CDR3 DNA is TGTGCCAGCAGCCCGCACAAGGGACAGCCTAATGAAAAACTGTTTTTT. Translating it yields CASSPHKGQPNEKLFF.

The chain employs TRBV4-3 and TRBJ2-7; D call uncertain. V was cut by 1 base and J by 6 bases, with 13 bases left in between. Germline loops: CDR1 LGHNA, CDR2 YSLEER. CDR3 length equals 14 residues. The DNA of the CDR3 is TGCGCCAGCAGCCAAGGTGTCACGACGGGCGAGCAGTACTTC. Translating it yields CASSQGVTTGEQYF.

The chain recombines TRBV7-6 with TRBJ1-2; 8 positions agree with TRBD1. CDR1 and CDR2 (germline): SGHVS, FNYEAQ. There are 15 residues in the CDR3. V lost 5 bases and J lost 2; bases outside the gene matches: 7. CDR3 amino acids: CASSQSRQGNYGYTF. The CDR3 coding sequence is TGTGCCAGCAGCCAAAGCAGACAGGGGAACTATGGCTACACCTTC.

The CDR3 spells CASSSCRFNEKLFF. In DNA form, the CDR3 reads TGTGCCAGCAGCTCGTGTCGTTTTAATGAAAAACTGTTTTTT. The gene calls are TRBV7-4 and TRBJ1-4; D is unclear. CDR3 length equals 14 residues. V was cut by 4 bases and J by 4 bases, with 10 bases left in between. From germline, CDR1 is SGHVT and CDR2 SQSDAQ.

The V call is TRBV7-9, the J call TRBJ1-1; 10 nucleotides match TRBD1. Per germline, CDR1 SEHNR and CDR2 FQNEAQ (reference sequence). The CDR3 has 17 amino acids. V was pared by 4 bases and J by 1 base, with 9 bases of the junction left unmatched. CDR3 loop: CASSSWTGGRENTEAFF. The CDR3, as DNA: TGTGCCAGCAGCTCATGGACAGGGGGGAGAGAGAACACTGAAGCTTTCTTT.

The chain employs TRBV28 and TRBJ2-1, with 9 nucleotides matching TRBD2. This CDR3 region has 16 residues. J was trimmed by 2 bases and V by 4 bases; bases with no gene match: 6. Looked up from germline, CDR1 is MDHEN and CDR2 is SYDVKM. DNA of the CDR3: TGTGCCAGCAGTTACCCCCTAGCGGGACCCTACAATGAGCAGTTCTTC. Amino acids: CASSYPLAGPYNEQFF.

The chain is built from TRBV6-5 and TRBJ1-1; D remains ambiguous. Germline CDR1 and CDR2: MNHEY and SVGAGI. This CDR3 contains 15 residues. Trimming shortened V by 3 bases and J by 0 bases, and 11 bases separated the two germline ends. The CDR3 DNA is TGTGCCAGCAGTTATACGTACGGCATGAACACTGAAGCTTTCTTT. As protein: CASSYTYGMNTEAFF.

The V and J genes are TRBV19 and TRBJ1-2; D call uncertain. Trimming cost V 5 bases and J 6 bases, with 10 bases left between them. Per the germline V gene, CDR1 is LNHDA and CDR2 is SQIVND (reference sequence). The CDR3 runs 12 residues. The CDR3 DNA sequence: TGTGCCAGTAGTGGCAGGATGGATGGCTACACCTTC. This sequence encodes CASSGRMDGYTF.

The gene calls are TRBV27 and TRBJ1-1; D is possibly TRBD1 (5 bases). The CDR3 has 15 amino acids. The V and J ends lost 5 bases and 2 bases respectively, with 15 bases between them. In germline, CDR1 is MNHEY, CDR2 SMNVEV (reference sequence). The CDR3: CASSLGTDLNTEAFF. The DNA of the CDR3 is TGTGCCAGCAGTCTAGGGACGGATCTTAACACTGAAGCTTTCTTT.

In its sample, this clone was seen once. The gene calls are TRBV19 and TRBJ2-2; TRBD1 matches at 11 bases. Trimming at V came to 6 bases and at J to 7 bases, leaving 10 bases not matched to a gene. This CDR3 region has 16 residues. Germline V gives CDR1 LNHDA, CDR2 SQIVND (reference sequence). This chain's CDR3 is CASRNTGQGAIGELFF. Written as DNA, the CDR3 is TGTGCCAGTAGGAATACTGGACAGGGGGCGATCGGGGAGCTGTTTTTT.

The gene calls are TRBV28 and TRBJ2-1; D unclear. V shed 0 bases and J shed 5 bases, with 8 bases lying between them. The CDR3 consists of 14 residues. CDR1 and CDR2 (germline): MDHEN, SYDVKM. CDR3 bases: TGTGCCAGCAGTTTATGGTCAGGCAACAATGAGCAGTTCTTC. This codes for CASSLWSGNNEQFF.

This clone was seen once. The V call is TRBV7-9, the J call TRBJ1-4, with 10 bases fitting TRBD1. This CDR3 region has 19 residues. From germline, CDR1 is SEHNR and CDR2 FQNEAQ (reference sequence). The junction had 12 bases not matched to a gene; V was cut back by 5 bases and J by 0 bases. CDR3 DNA: TGTGCCAGCAGCCCGCCGTGGGGACAGGGGCTAGCAACTAATGAAAAACTGTTTTTT. Its protein product is CASSPPWGQGLATNEKLFF. Based on the CDR3 plus reference TRBV7-9 and TRBJ1-4, the full variable domain is DTGVSQNPRHKITKRGQNVTFRCDPISEHNRLYWYRQTLGQGPEFLTYFQNEAQLEKSRLLSDRFSAERPKGSFSTLEIQRTEQGDSAMYLCASSPPWGQGLATNEKLFFGSGTQLSVL.

The genes are TRBV10-3 and TRBJ1-2, with a possible D match to TRBD1 (6 bases). This CDR3 has 12 amino acids. Germline-derived CDR1 and CDR2 are ENHRY and SYGVKD. V was shortened by 6 bases and J by 6 bases, with 11 bases between the two germline ends. CDR3 nucleotide sequence: TGTGCCATCAGCCAGGGACAAGATGGCTACACCTTC. Encoded protein: CAISQGQDGYTF.

As concerns this clone: The same CDR3 is also encoded by other DNA sequences in this sample. V and J are TRBV28 and TRBJ2-1; possibly TRBD1 for D (5 bases). CDR1 is MDHEN, CDR2 SYDVKM, per germline. CDR3 length: 12 residues. The V and J ends lost 2 bases and 6 bases respectively, with 5 bases between them. Here the CDR3 reads CASSLDSNEQFF. CDR3 DNA: TGTGCCAGCAGTTTAGACAGCAATGAGCAGTTCTTC.